These 9 T cell receptor beta chains came from one sample sequenced in a study of blood T cell repertoires in COVID-19. Method: immunoSEQ multiplex PCR; TCRdb's copy keeps in-frame clones and lacks some. The data contain about 120,000 clones, 75% to 80% of them singletons. The sample consisted of peripheral blood. Every receptor here comes from a human donor in a cohort sampled during active COVID-19.

This sequence joins TRBV6-5 and TRBJ1-6; 9 nucleotides match TRBD1. Germline V gene lookup returns CDR1 MNHEY and CDR2 SVGAGI. This CDR3 contains 16 residues. Trimming at V came to 0 bases and at J to 8 bases, leaving 5 bases not matched to a gene. As DNA, the CDR3 is TGTGCCAGCAGTTACTCTCGGCGGACAGGGGATTCACCCCTCCACTTT. This gives the protein CASSYSRRTGDSPLHF.

This sequence joins TRBV6-6 and TRBJ2-7, with D possibly being TRBD2 (5 bases). Trimming stripped 4 bases from V and 2 bases from J, with 9 bases between. Per germline, CDR1 MNHNY and CDR2 SVGAGI (reference sequence). The CDR3 is made up of 13 amino acids. This chain's CDR3 is CASSFSGTYEQYF. The CDR3 DNA sequence: TGTGCCAGCAGTTTTTCCGGGACCTACGAGCAGTACTTC.

V gene TRBV6-4 combines with J gene TRBJ2-7; D unclear. V dropped 3 bases and J dropped 4 bases, with 10 bases sitting between them. This CDR3 contains 13 residues. CDR1 and CDR2 (germline): MRHNA, SNTAGT. DNA for the CDR3: TGTGCCAGCAGTGAAGGCAGGCAGTACGAGCAGTACTTC. The encoded protein is CASSEGRQYEQYF.

The V call is TRBV6-1, the J call TRBJ1-3, with D perhaps matching TRBD1 (5 bases). V was shortened by 0 bases and J by 3 bases, with 9 bases between the two germline ends. CDR3 length equals 15 residues. Germline V gene lookup returns CDR1 MNHNS and CDR2 SASEGT. The CDR3 loop is CASSEAAGHGNTIYF. Here the CDR3 DNA reads TGTGCCAGCAGTGAAGCGGCAGGGCATGGAAACACCATATATTTT.

This clone showed up just a few times. V is TRBV7-9 and J is TRBJ1-1; 7 bases are shared with TRBD1. Germline loops: CDR1 SEHNR, CDR2 FQNEAQ (reference sequence). This CDR3 has 13 amino acids. Unmatched junction bases numbered 10, after V lost 4 bases and J lost 11 bases. CDR3 region: CASSSQEGARAFF. The CDR3 DNA reads as TGTGCCAGCAGCTCCCAGGAGGGGGCGAGGGCTTTCTTT.

This chain joins TRBV11-3 and TRBJ2-7; no firm D call. CDR1 SGHNT and CDR2 YENEEA come from the germline V gene. V was clipped by 5 bases and J by 5 bases, with 13 bases between them. The CDR3 totals 13 residues. The CDR3 region is CASSVAWSNEQYF. In nucleotides, the CDR3 is TGTGCCAGCAGCGTGGCATGGTCCAACGAGCAGTACTTC.

V and J are TRBV28 and TRBJ2-7, with 11 bases that match TRBD2. V gave up 6 bases and J gave up 4 bases; unmatched junction bases: 8. Germline V gene lookup returns CDR1 MDHEN and CDR2 SYDVKM. The CDR3 is made up of 15 amino acids. CDR3 in amino acids: CASSETSGTIYEQYF. CDR3 DNA: TGTGCCAGCAGCGAGACTAGCGGGACTATTTACGAGCAGTACTTC.

The rearrangement links TRBV7-9 to TRBJ2-2; D gene uncertain. Per the germline V gene, CDR1 is SEHNR and CDR2 is FQNEAQ (reference sequence). Trimming pared 1 base from V and 3 bases from J, leaving 3 bases between. The length of the CDR3 is 13 residues. CDR3 DNA: TGTGCCAGCAGCTTAGGGCACACCGGGGAGCTGTTTTTT. Its protein product is CASSLGHTGELFF.

The chain carries TRBV19 and TRBJ1-4; TRBD1 aligns across 8 bases. The V segment lost 5 bases and the J segment 8 bases; nucleotides outside the gene matches: 19. This CDR3 has 18 amino acids. Per the germline V gene, CDR1 is LNHDA and CDR2 is SQIVND (reference sequence). CDR3 sequence: CASSHTTLPTGDREKLFF. Written as DNA, the CDR3 is TGTGCCAGTAGTCATACTACCCTCCCGACAGGGGATAGGGAAAAACTGTTTTTT.